This TCR beta chain was captured by sequencing in a study of blood T cell repertoires in COVID-19 (dated by TCRdb to the early 2020s). For context, the study as a whole: Samples covering the acute and convalescent phases of COVID-19 were provided by collaborators in the United States, Italy and Spain. The prospective study material was composed of cDNA or gDNA derived from T cells, B-cell-depleted T cells, or PBMCs. Subjects who had been exposed to COVID-19, were actively infected with it, or had recovered from it provided the deeply sampled blood TCRbeta repertoires that made up the dataset. The repertoires were released in a freely available public database meant as a resource for research on the immune response to SARS-CoV-2. The samples were drawn from two sources: the first 160 participants of the ongoing ImmuneRACE study, and 1,254 subjects contributed by 6 global collaborators. The sample metadata nearly always contained a de-identified subject ID, COVID-19 status, age in years and sex. Where HLA class I and class II types were available, the types were taken from metadata supplied by the sample provider, not from assay-based typing. Study-wide findings and limitations: The amount of clinical and demographic metadata varied by source and participant and was provided uncurated.

On this clone itself: The target of this receptor is not known. No quality values exist for individual bases; no much larger clone is one base distant.

The collaborating institutions used their own protocols to collect whole blood in K2EDTA tubes. For TCRbeta analysis, collaborators shipped samples in one of three forms: frozen whole blood, isolated PBMCs, or DNA extracted from either of those sample types. TCRbeta CDR3 regions were amplified from genomic DNA by means of the immunoSEQ Assay, a bias-controlled multiplex PCR. Turning to the authors' computational methods: Within the assay, amplification of reference gene primers was used to estimate how many nucleated cells each sample contained. To quantify the absolute abundance of each unique TCRbeta CDR3 rearrangement, sequence reads were collapsed and filtered. For each sample, productive Simpson clonality was calculated by taking the square root of Simpson's diversity index across productive rearrangements. Held by TCRdb, this immuneACCESS table contains in-frame sequences only and omits some clones. Under half of the omission traces to an unresolved V gene where checked; the cause of the rest is unknown. V and J calls and clone size are copied from that table; D and trimming were computed from the DNA. For this sample the table gives 71,000 or so clones, of which approximately 80% were detected only once. The top ten hold about 30% of the sample.

The CDR3, from cysteine to phenylalanine, totals 14 residues. Only the CDR3 part of the read is kept: 42 bases, read in frame from the first base. The germline V gene supplies CDR1 MNHEY and CDR2 SVGEGT. The germline V and J ends show losses of 4 bases and 1 base respectively, and no gene match explains 3 bases of the junction. In this chain, TRBV6-2 or TRBV6-3 is recombined with TRBJ1-1; 7 of the junction bases match TRBD1. The sequencing sample was made of peripheral blood. The clonotype comes from a man in his 70s with acute or convalescent COVID-19. The CDR3 corresponds to CASSSGQSNTEAFF. The bases are TGTGCCAGCAGTTCGGGACAGTCGAACACTGAAGCTTTCTTT.